This T cell receptor (beta chain) was found in a study of cytomegalovirus exposure and HLA in healthy donors. Whole-study context: In a later analysis, the 110 or so validation repertoires were reported to have used the same platform as the approximately 620 first-cohort repertoires.

With respect to this clone: The antigen remains undetermined.

Study results and limitations: CMV antigen specificity was confirmed in vitro for a few CMV-associated chains. Diagnosis of cytomegalovirus status made by the classifier reportedly showed high specificity and sensitivity.

Here immunoSEQ multiplex PCR was the method, and the copy in TCRdb shows in-frame clones only, minus some. The repertoire consists of approximately 180,000 clones, with more than 75% occurring once and the leading ten covering about 1.5%. The CDR3 totals 11 residues. Trimming removed 6 bases from V and 5 bases from J, with 7 bases in between. Germline CDR1 reads MNHNS; CDR2 reads SASEGT. The V gene is TRBV6-1, the J gene TRBJ1-1; D is uncertain. The source of this sequence is a woman between 18 and 29 years old in good health and CMV-seronegative. Sample: PBMCs. For the CDR3, the DNA is TGTGCCAGCAGCCCAATTACTGAAGCTTTCTTT. This translates into CASSPITEAFF.